This T cell receptor beta chain derives from a study of technical replicates of blood from several donors. The data were produced by immunoSEQ multiplex PCR, yet TCRdb's version contains in-frame clones alone and is incomplete. The sample carries about 79,000 clones, 85% to 95% recorded once. From germline, CDR1 is LGHNA and CDR2 YNFKEQ. Trimming cost V 1 base and J 6 bases, with 13 bases left between them. This CDR3 region has 16 residues. This sequence joins TRBV4-2 and TRBJ1-6; D is possibly TRBD1 (5 bases). The sample comprised T cells isolated from PBMCs. This clonotype was obtained from a human donor in good health. CDR3 loop: CASSQAPQGGNSPLHF. For the CDR3, the DNA is TGTGCCAGCAGCCAAGCCCCCCAGGGAGGTAATTCACCCCTCCACTTT.